Each of the 6 T cell receptor beta chains below was sequenced from the same sample in a study of blood T cells in healthy people across ages. A second about 6 to 12 cycle PCR used barcoded and J-beta primers. MiXCR, run by TCRdb on the 5' RACE reads, gives a single entry per CDR3 protein. The profile shows roughly 1,300,000 distinct CDR3 sequences, roughly 60% of them singletons. The material sequenced was blood. Receptors were obtained from a man in his late teens or twenties in good health.

With respect to this clonotype: One end of the junction varies from germline; a read error may be responsible. The V call is TRBV5-1, the J call TRBJ2-3; maybe TRBD1 (6 bases). The germline V gene encodes CDR1 SGHRS and CDR2 YFSETQ. The length of the CDR3 is 14 residues. The CDR3 DNA follows: TGCGCCAGCAGCTGGATGGTAGAGACAGGTACGCAGTATTTT. Protein product: CASSWMVETGTQYF.

The chain is built from TRBV7-2 and TRBJ2-3, with D uncertain. Per germline, CDR1 SGHTA and CDR2 FQGNSA. This CDR3 has 15 residues. Trimming cost V 5 bases and J 2 bases, with 14 bases left between them. CDR3 sequence reads: CASSPTLGYTDTQYF. The CDR3 bases are TGTGCCAGCAGCCCTACATTAGGGTACACAGATACGCAGTATTTT.

The chain recombines TRBV20-1 with TRBJ2-7; tentatively, D is TRBD1 or TRBD2 (5 bases each). The J call may be incorrect, as the DNA end agrees better with TRBJ2-5. In germline, CDR1 is DFQATT, CDR2 SNEGSKA (reference sequence). The CDR3 runs 13 residues. CDR3 sequence reads: CSAPGTRRETQYF. The CDR3 DNA reads TGCAGTGCTCCGGGGACCCGGCGGGAGACCCAGTACTTC.

V is TRBV10-3 and J is TRBJ1-1; a weak D match, TRBD1 (5 bases). The germline gives CDR1 ENHRY, CDR2 SYGVKD. V lost 3 bases and J lost 7, with 9 bases in between. This CDR3 is 12 amino acids long. CDR3 amino acids: CAISEGDLEAFF. The CDR3 DNA reads as TGTGCCATCAGTGAAGGGGACCTTGAAGCTTTCTTT.

The chain couples TRBV20-1 to TRBJ2-1; the match to TRBD2 covers 11 bases. Per germline, CDR1 DFQATT and CDR2 SNEGSKA (reference sequence). V dropped 5 bases and J dropped 8; count of bases not matched to a gene: 14. The CDR3 consists of 16 residues. CDR3 sequence (DNA): TGCAGTGCTTCTAGCGGGGGGCAGAGAGTGCAGGATGAGCAGTTCTTC. Translated, it gives CSASSGGQRVQDEQFF.

This sequence joins TRBV27 and TRBJ2-1; 7 bases agree with TRBD2. CDR3 size: 17 residues. The germline gives CDR1 MNHEY, CDR2 SMNVEV (reference sequence). J was trimmed by 0 bases and V by 5 bases; bases with no gene match: 10. The CDR3 here is CASSAALALSSYNEQFF. CDR3 DNA: TGTGCCAGCAGTGCAGCACTAGCGTTAAGCTCCTACAATGAGCAGTTCTTC.